This T cell receptor beta chain came from a study of cytomegalovirus exposure and HLA in healthy donors (dated by TCRdb to about 2017). About the investigation overall: According to an earlier analysis of 450 to 650 of the donors, about 179 million T cells yielded some 110 million unique TCR beta sequences and 250 to 350 Gb of sequence data. A later analysis re-examined previously published TCR beta repertoires from just over 650 donors and added high-resolution HLA genotyping to investigate patterns of TCR occurrence. HLA typing covered class I and class II loci at four-digit resolution. The study aimed to test whether signatures of past pathogen exposure could be identified by cataloging public T cell receptors. The study profiled the T cell repertoires of 500 to 800 subjects by immunosequencing and related them to cytomegalovirus serostatus. Of the 300 to 500 genotyped donors, more than 75% were placed in the genetic ancestry cluster associated with self-reported Caucasian donors. Besides the first cohort of roughly 660 subjects, a separate validation cohort made up of 90 to 150 different subjects was used. All discovery cohort repertoires had been generated using a single sequencing platform. Among almost 400 genotyped donors of the cohort, an average of around 240,000 unique TCR beta nucleotide sequences were sequenced per donor, around 18% of them non-productive. To predict cytomegalovirus infection status, the study brought together high-throughput TCR immunosequencing, statistical association of individual TCRs with disease status, and machine learning. Genome-wide SNP genotypes for about three fifths of the roughly 670 donors were used in a later genetic analysis, which treated that subset as a discovery cohort. Donor age, sex, ethnicity and CMV serostatus were compiled together with the repertoire data. In the later analysis, no new phenotypic data were used to find candidate immune exposures; instead, reliance was placed on TCR beta sequences and their occurrence across donors. In an earlier analysis of roughly 580 of the donors, high-throughput TCR beta sequencing was used to judge whether each TCR beta V gene segment behaved as functional or pseudogenic. Because of strong linkage in the cohort, 4 to 6 DR-DQ haplotypes were treated as single units for association and clustering. The number of typed donors differed by locus: about 620-640 for A, B, C, DRB1 and DQB1; roughly 510 for DQA1; around 610 for DPA1; and about 450 for DPB1. An early release covering roughly 640 HLA-typed donors comprised approximately 300 gigabases of sequencing data and tens of millions of unique TCR sequences.

At the junction V is shortened by 4 bases and J by 6 bases; bases outside the gene matches: 11. CDR1 and CDR2 are read off the germline V gene (reference sequence) as MNHEY and SMNVEV. The CDR3 runs 16 residues from the cysteine to the phenylalanine. Only the CDR3 portion is preserved as DNA: 48 bases, with reading frame beginning at the first base. In total, approximately 610 healthy bone marrow donors made up the cohort. At the time of sampling, every cohort member was nominally healthy, though immune exposures that went unrecorded were likely present. The donor tested CMV seronegative, placing the donor among the 352 seronegative members of the cohort. A peripheral blood sample was provided by each donor, and peripheral blood mononuclear cells were used for TCR beta sequencing. The Qiagen DNeasy Blood Extraction Kit was used to extract genomic DNA from the blood cell samples. General conclusions and limits of the study: The authors suggested that the approach could potentially be extended to other disease states and immunological phenotypes. Across donors, most TCR sequences were observed very rarely, whereas some public TCRs were present in many individuals. The 87-base-pair reads could not distinguish some IMGT-functional V segments, including TRBV6-2 and TRBV6-3, so those segments were excluded. A further reported finding was that TCR beta sequences accurately predicted the HLA-A and HLA-B alleles for most subjects in the first cohort. The study listed 150 to 200 TCR beta chains as associated with cytomegalovirus. V-gene and J-gene trimming of TCR beta chains was associated with a missense DCLRE1C variant in a later genetic analysis, and the association was replicated in an independent cohort. In a later analysis, several top co-occurrence clusters were reported to appear linked to parvovirus B19, influenza, CMV and Epstein-Barr virus. Sequencing depth was assumed to be roughly uniform across donors in the presence/absence analyses, though that assumption may not hold. In a later genetic analysis, fewer N-insertions in productive TCRs were reported among donors in an Asian-associated ancestry cluster than the approximately 670-donor mean. The cohort was sequenced for TCR beta chains only, and without alpha or paired-chain data the features that could be detected were limited. In a later analysis, HLA-associated TCR beta chains showed more clonal expansion and lower generation probabilities than non-associated chains that were equally common. In both the original and validation cohorts, the classifier was reported to diagnose cytomegalovirus status with high specificity and sensitivity. Strong co-occurrence of HLA alleles, especially DR and DQ, made assigning TCR associations to individual alleles difficult. Because counts were too low, seventeen rarely observed V segments, including chromosome 9 orphons, were excluded from the earlier analysis of 587 of the donors. Because HLA typing was missing for some donors at each locus, association tests included only the typed subset. In vitro tests confirmed that a few of the cytomegalovirus-associated TCR beta chains recognize cytomegalovirus antigens. An earlier analysis of 587 of the donors showed that most TCR beta V segments appeared in productive rearrangements either about 87% or about 30% of the time, which broadly matched IMGT annotations. A later analysis found that TCR association rates varied across HLA loci, with DRB1 alleles showing the most associated TCRs and HLA-C alleles the fewest. A cluster of highly shared sequence variants was judged likely to represent a technical artifact of the sequencing pipeline. Immune exposure information for the cohort was limited to CMV serostatus. Linkage disequilibrium might explain the correlated functional status among segregating V segments, but an unknown experimental factor could not be excluded. At a false discovery rate of 0.05, a later analysis linked around 17,000 TCR beta sequences to specific HLA alleles. In a later analysis, most CMV-associated TCR beta chains were found to appear HLA-restricted, with HLA associations seemingly driven largely by CMV exposure.

The library relied on the immunoSEQ multiplex PCR assay. For the multiplex PCR, a mixture combining 60 forward primers for TCR Vbeta segments and 13 reverse primers for TCR Jbeta segments was used. A multiplex PCR assay on genomic DNA amplified the CDR3 region of rearranged TCR beta genes. On the Illumina HiSeq System, the amplified TCR beta libraries were sequenced as 87-base-pair reads. The original pipeline was this. A later analysis counted tens of millions of unique TCR beta chains across the approximately 700 repertoires, and roughly 10 million of these chains were shared by at least two donors. Raw reads were error-corrected and collapsed into unique sequences by a nearest-neighbor algorithm in which closely related sequences were merged to remove PCR and sequencing errors. CDR3 sequences were aligned to IMGT reference sequences to assign V, D and J gene segments. For a sequence to be retained, at least a six-nucleotide match to both a V gene segment and a J gene segment was required. Rearrangements were called productive when the CDR3 lacked stop codons and stayed in frame with V and J; all others were non-productive. CDR3 was defined by IMGT convention, running from the second conserved V-encoded cysteine to the conserved J-encoded phenylalanine. The earlier analysis of about 590 of the donors excluded sequences that lacked an unambiguous match to a single V gene segment. In an earlier analysis of roughly 600 of the donors, a V segment was called functional when productive rearrangements were above 56.7%, and segregating when the standard deviation between donors exceeded 5%. A statistical classification framework was developed to diagnose cytomegalovirus status using the catalog of TCR beta chain sequences. In a later analysis, TCR nucleotide sequences were compared against IMGT/GENE-DB human TR gene sequences so that V and J genes could be assigned. The TCRdist pipeline was used in a later analysis to assign CDR3 sequences and most-parsimonious VDJ recombination scenarios. In a later analysis, every TCR beta chain was defined by the combination of its CDR3 amino acid sequence and its V-gene family, and reads without a unique V-gene family were dropped. To address suspected cross-contamination and a sequencing artifact, a later analysis removed around 600 highly shared, low-generation-probability nucleotide sequences. A later analysis calculated a clonal expansion index for each public chain from normalized within-repertoire ranks of inferred template counts. In a later analysis, generation probabilities were computed with a VDJ recombination model fitted to out-of-frame rearrangements, and the resulting probabilities were checked against IGoR. A later analysis scored TCR-TCR, TCR-HLA and TCR-CMV co-occurrence with hypergeometric tests, applying a repertoire-size bias correction to TCR pairs. To estimate false discovery rates, a later analysis permuted the HLA or CMV assignments 20 times. A later analysis grouped co-occurring TCRs with DBSCAN, adding TCRdist sequence similarity when clustering within HLA-allele-positive subsets. For co-occurrence clustering, repertoires with fewer than 30,000 or more than 120,000 public chains were excluded, along with 4 to 6 repertoires with anomalous nucleotide sharing. TCRdb took over this immuneACCESS table, retaining in-frame rearrangements with V and J assigned. Such tables are incomplete; in checked studies, under half of the missing clones stem from an unresolved V gene, and the remainder is unexplained. D and trimming come from the DNA, and the V and J calls and clone size come from that table. The table for this sample lists 130,000 to 150,000 clones; roughly three quarters of them were counted only once. The leading ten clones occupy more than 3% of the sample.

On this clone: It lacks a known antigen. There are no base qualities to consult, and no much larger clone falls within one base.

The chain links TRBV27 with TRBJ2-2, with TRBD1 matching 7 junction bases. The specimen sequenced was PBMCs. This clonotype was obtained from a man younger than 30 in good health and CMV-seronegative. In nucleotides, the sequence is TGTGCCAGCAGTTCGTTTCTAGGGCAGGGGGCCGGGGAGCTGTTTTTT. Translated, this is CASSSFLGQGAGELFF.